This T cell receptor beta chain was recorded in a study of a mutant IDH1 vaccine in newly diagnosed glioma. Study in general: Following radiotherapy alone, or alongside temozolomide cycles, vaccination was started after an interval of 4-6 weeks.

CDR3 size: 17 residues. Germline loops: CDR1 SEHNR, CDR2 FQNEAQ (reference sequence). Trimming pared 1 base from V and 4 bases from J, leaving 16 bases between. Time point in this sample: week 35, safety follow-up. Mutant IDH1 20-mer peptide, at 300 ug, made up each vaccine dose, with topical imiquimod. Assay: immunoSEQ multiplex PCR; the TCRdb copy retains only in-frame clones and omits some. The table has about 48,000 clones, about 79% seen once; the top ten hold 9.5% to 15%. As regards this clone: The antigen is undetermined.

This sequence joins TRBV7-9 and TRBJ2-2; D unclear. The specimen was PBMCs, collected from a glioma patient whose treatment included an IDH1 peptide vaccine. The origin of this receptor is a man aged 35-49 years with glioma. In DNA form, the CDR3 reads TGTGCCAGCAGCTTAGGGGCAGGTATCCCGAGCACCGGGGAGCTGTTTTTT. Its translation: CASSLGAGIPSTGELFF.